This T cell receptor beta chain was recorded in a study of T cell responses to AZD1222 COVID-19 vaccine. CDR3 length: 19 residues. Unmatched junction bases numbered 15, after V lost 0 bases and J lost 6 bases. CDR1 and CDR2 from the germline V gene are LGHNT and FRNRAP. Pooling of second doses given at about 4 or about 12 weeks was done. Assay: immunoSEQ multiplex PCR; the TCRdb copy retains only in-frame clones and omits some. The table has under 200,000 clones, approximately 87% seen once. The rearrangement joins TRBV12-5 to TRBJ2-2; 8 bases fit TRBD2. This material consisted of peripheral blood, taken 28 days after the second AZD1222 dose. The receptor was derived from an adult who received the AZD1222 COVID-19 vaccine. The CDR3 protein is CASGLVGPAGATKAGELFF. In DNA, the CDR3 is TGTGCTAGTGGTTTGGTAGGTCCAGCGGGGGCCACGAAGGCCGGGGAGCTGTTTTTT.